Shown below are 20 T cell receptor beta chains from a single sample sequenced in a study of graft-versus-host responses after intestinal transplantation. The protocol was immunoSEQ multiplex PCR, while the TCRdb copy is restricted to in-frame clones and leaves out a portion. The sample lists 80,000 to 100,000 clones; over 80% were seen once. No antigens are known for them. The specimen was unstimulated CD8+ T cells sorted from spleen or lymph node cells, collected before intestinal transplant. The receptors stem from a human donor who received an intestinal transplant.

This clone has only one observation. Other DNA sequences in this specimen translate into the identical CDR3. The rearrangement uses TRBV19 and TRBJ2-3; D not resolved. CDR1 is LNHDA and CDR2 is SQIVND in the germline V gene (reference sequence). The CDR3 contains 14 residues. V lost 4 bases and J lost 1, with 9 bases in between. In DNA, the CDR3 is TGTGCCAGTAGTACCGGCCGGGGCACAGATACGCAGTATTTT. This sequence encodes CASSTGRGTDTQYF.

For this clone: Germline is not matched at one junction end, which may reflect a read error. The chain is built from TRBV7-3 and TRBJ2-6; D remains ambiguous. CDR1 SGHTA and CDR2 FQGTGA come from the germline V gene. The CDR3 loop spans 20 amino acids. DNA of the CDR3: TGTGCCAGCAGTTTAAGAGGTGGGGAAACGGTCCACTCTGGGGCCAACGTCCTGACTTTC. It codes for CASSLRGGETVHSGANVLTF.

V gene TRBV9 combines with J gene TRBJ2-7; D gene uncertain. Trimming left V 0 bases short and J 3 bases short, with 7 bases between. CDR1 is SGDLS, CDR2 YYNGEE, per germline. This CDR3 is 13 amino acids long. CDR3 DNA sequence: TGTGCCAGCAGCGTAGGTCAGGACTACGAGCAGTACTTC. This codes for CASSVGQDYEQYF.

This clone was observed once. The rearrangement uses TRBV28 and TRBJ2-3, with D maybe TRBD2 (6 bases). Trimming left V 3 bases short and J 3 bases short, with 7 bases between. Per germline, CDR1 MDHEN and CDR2 SYDVKM. The CDR3 sequence is 13 residues long. CDR3: CASSFGSTDTQYF. CDR3 nucleotides: TGTGCCAGCAGTTTCGGGAGTACAGATACGCAGTATTTT.

J is TRBJ2-3 and V is TRBV5-6; D is uncertain. The CDR3 length is 12 residues. Trimming shortened V by 5 bases and J by 2 bases, and 6 bases separated the two germline ends. CDR1 and CDR2 (germline): SGHDT, YYEEEE. The CDR3 sequence: CASSLITDTQYF. The CDR3 DNA reads as TGTGCCAGCAGTCTTATCACAGATACGCAGTATTTT.

This chain links TRBV7-6 with TRBJ1-2; D unclear. V was cut by 1 base and J by 0 bases, with 12 bases left in between. The germline CDR1 and CDR2 sequences are SGHVS and FNYEAQ. The CDR3 consists of 16 residues. Here the CDR3 reads CASSLEASQANYGYTF. The CDR3 DNA reads as TGTGCCAGCAGCTTAGAGGCCAGCCAGGCTAACTATGGCTACACCTTC.

The chain joins TRBV7-6 to TRBJ2-3; 7 nucleotides match TRBD2. The CDR3 runs to 16 residues. Germline V gene lookup returns CDR1 SGHVS and CDR2 FNYEAQ. J gave up 3 bases and V 1 base, and 7 bases lay outside the gene matches. The CDR3 DNA sequence: TGTGCCAGCAGCTTAGGAGGGAGGGCCTGGACAGATACGCAGTATTTT. Translated: CASSLGGRAWTDTQYF.

This clone was seen more than once but under ten times. The chain joins TRBV2 to TRBJ1-1; D remains ambiguous. This CDR3 has 16 amino acids. V was shortened by 3 bases and J by 0 bases, with 14 bases between the two germline ends. Germline V gene data show CDR1 as SNHLY and CDR2 as FYNNEI. The CDR3, as DNA: TGTGCCAGCAGTGACCCCGCGATGGTCCTGAACACTGAAGCTTTCTTT. Its protein product is CASSDPAMVLNTEAFF.

The rearrangement links TRBV11-3 to TRBJ1-2; 9 positions match TRBD1. The CDR3 has 14 amino acids. Trimming cost V 7 bases and J 2 bases; bases outside gene matches: 5. Germline values: CDR1 SGHNT, CDR2 YENEEA. CDR3 in DNA: TGTGCCAGCACCCACAGGGGGCCAAACTATGGCTACACCTTC. Translation: CASTHRGPNYGYTF.

This clone was picked up a small number of times. The chain carries TRBV10-3 and TRBJ1-1, with 7 nucleotides matching TRBD1. J gave up 0 bases and V 6 bases, and 10 bases lay outside the gene matches. The CDR3 has 16 amino acids. Per germline, CDR1 ENHRY and CDR2 SYGVKD. CDR3 loop: CAIRDFRGFMNTEAFF. As DNA, the CDR3 is TGTGCCATCAGGGATTTCAGGGGGTTCATGAACACTGAAGCTTTCTTT.

This chain links TRBV9 with TRBJ2-7; 7 bases agree with TRBD1. The CDR3 runs 13 residues. CDR1 and CDR2 from the germline V gene are SGDLS and YYNGEE. V lost 3 bases to trimming and J lost 7 bases; unmatched junction nucleotides: 7. The CDR3 reads CASSDGQVEEQYF. The CDR3 DNA reads TGTGCCAGCAGCGACGGACAGGTTGAAGAGCAGTACTTC.

The V gene is TRBV7-8, the J gene TRBJ2-3; 7 bases fit TRBD1. Germline V gives CDR1 SGHVS, CDR2 FQNEAQ. Trimming took 5 bases from V and 2 from J; bases not matched to a gene: 7. CDR3 length: 15 residues. In DNA form, the CDR3 reads TGTGCCAGCAGCGCTCCGGGACAGCTCACAGATACGCAGTATTTT. This sequence encodes CASSAPGQLTDTQYF.

V gene TRBV13 combines with J gene TRBJ2-1; TRBD2 might be the D (5 bases). V was trimmed by 5 bases and J by 2 bases, leaving 19 bases between them. This CDR3 is 17 amino acids long. Germline-derived CDR1 and CDR2 are PRHDT and FYEKMQ (reference sequence). CDR3 nucleotides: TGTGCCAGCAGCCTGGCTGTGGGAGAAGTCACCTACAATGAGCAGTTCTTC. This translates into CASSLAVGEVTYNEQFF.

This chain's CDR3 is CASSDPGLAGRGDTQYF. The CDR3 nucleotides are TGTGCCAGCAGTGACCCGGGACTAGCGGGAAGGGGAGATACGCAGTATTTT. This chain joins TRBV2 and TRBJ2-3, with 13 bases fitting TRBD2. Per germline, CDR1 SNHLY and CDR2 FYNNEI. The CDR3 runs 17 residues. V shed 3 bases and J 5 bases; nucleotides not matched to a gene: 8.

This sequence joins TRBV5-1 and TRBJ2-6, with unresolved D. This CDR3 contains 16 residues. In germline, CDR1 is SGHRS, CDR2 YFSETQ. V lost 0 bases and J lost 3, with 10 bases in between. The CDR3 DNA is TGCGCCAGCAGCTTGGAGCCGGAGCTTGGGGCCAACGTCCTGACTTTC. This encodes CASSLEPELGANVLTF.

The V and J genes are TRBV7-6 and TRBJ2-2; no clear D. Trimming removed 5 bases at V and 7 bases at J, with 17 bases between. Germline values: CDR1 SGHVS, CDR2 FNYEAQ. The CDR3 is made up of 15 amino acids. This chain's CDR3 is CASSPTRSPIGELFF. The CDR3 nucleotides read TGTGCCAGCAGCCCGACCCGTAGCCCCATCGGGGAGCTGTTTTTT.

Points on this clone: One end of the junction is discordant with germline, which a read error may explain. J is TRBJ1-2 and V is TRBV7-7; 7 nucleotides match TRBD1. The CDR3 is 16 amino acids. Germline CDR1 is SSHAT and CDR2 is FNYEAQ (reference sequence). In DNA form, the CDR3 reads TGTGCTAGCAGCTTAAGGGGACAGAGTACTAACTATGGCTACACCTTC. Its protein product is CASSLRGQSTNYGYTF.

This clone has only one observation. This chain uses TRBV5-4 with TRBJ2-1; TRBD1 aligns across 9 bases. The germline gives CDR1 SGHNT, CDR2 YYREEE (reference sequence). Losses at the gene ends were 5 bases for V and 7 bases for J; bases not matched to a gene: 16. The CDR3 runs to 17 residues. The CDR3 protein is CASRLYTGGRLGNEQFF. The CDR3 region has the DNA TGTGCCAGCAGGCTTTATACAGGGGGCCGGCTAGGAAATGAGCAGTTCTTC.

This clone has more than one count but fewer than ten. J is TRBJ2-7 and V is TRBV4-1; 9 bases fit TRBD2. The CDR3 totals 16 residues. Germline CDR1 is MGHRA and CDR2 is YSYEKL. The J segment lost 1 base and the V segment lost 0 bases, leaving 4 bases of the junction unmatched. CDR3: CASSQDWGLASYEQYF. The CDR3 DNA sequence: TGCGCCAGCAGCCAAGATTGGGGACTAGCATCCTACGAGCAGTACTTC.

This chain links TRBV6-1 with TRBJ2-7; D remains unclear. V lost 1 base and J lost 2, with 6 bases in between. There are 13 residues in the CDR3. Germline V gene data show CDR1 as MNHNS and CDR2 as SASEGT. The CDR3 sequence is CASSEGVPYEQYF. DNA of the CDR3: TGTGCCAGCAGTGAAGGGGTTCCCTACGAGCAGTACTTC.